This entry lists 29 T cell receptor beta chains sequenced from one sample in a study of blood T cell repertoires in COVID-19. TCRdb keeps only in-frame clones here, not all; method: immunoSEQ multiplex PCR. Of almost 200,000 clones listed, 85% are singletons. The specimen was peripheral blood. The receptors shown here come from a man in his sixties with COVID-19, enrolled during active disease.

This chain links TRBV10-3 with TRBJ2-2, with D possibly matching TRBD2 (5 bases). The CDR3 runs 12 residues. CDR1 is ENHRY and CDR2 is SYGVKD in the germline V gene. V lost 7 bases to trimming and J lost 5 bases, with 8 bases between them. CDR3 loop: CAITEGTGELFF. The CDR3 DNA sequence: TGTGCCATCACAGAGGGAACCGGGGAGCTGTTTTTT.

CDR3 nucleotide sequence: TGTGCCACCAGCAGGGACAGGATATCTGGAAACACCATATATTTT. Residues: CATSRDRISGNTIYF. The chain recombines TRBV15 with TRBJ1-3; 7 bases are shared with TRBD1. Per germline, CDR1 LNHNV and CDR2 YYDKDF (reference sequence). The CDR3 length is 15 residues. The V gene end was trimmed by 3 bases and the J gene end by 1 base; junction bases not matched to a gene: 3.

The table lists this clone with a count of one. The chain is built from TRBV28 and TRBJ2-1, with 11 bases matching TRBD2. Germline V lookup: CDR1 MDHEN, CDR2 SYDVKM. Trimming cost V 3 bases and J 0 bases; bases outside gene matches: 4. The CDR3 spans 17 residues. The CDR3 here is CASSFLTSGTSYNEQFF. Written as DNA, the CDR3 is TGTGCCAGCAGTTTTTTGACTAGCGGGACCTCCTACAATGAGCAGTTCTTC.

This chain uses TRBV4-1 with TRBJ1-1; 9 nucleotides line up with TRBD1. Germline-derived CDR1 and CDR2 are MGHRA and YSYEKL. The trim removed 3 bases at V and 1 base at J, leaving 15 bases unmatched. The CDR3 runs to 19 residues. CDR3 nucleotides: TGCGCCAGCAGCCACGAACGATCGTTTACAGGGGGCGCGAACACTGAAGCTTTCTTT. This translates into CASSHERSFTGGANTEAFF.

The rearrangement uses TRBV19 and TRBJ1-1, with D possibly matching TRBD1 (5 bases). The V gene's germline CDR1 is LNHDA and CDR2 SQIVND (reference sequence). V lost 7 bases and J lost 0, with 12 bases in between. The CDR3 loop spans 14 amino acids. The CDR3 loop reads CASNGRGMNTEAFF. CDR3 coding DNA: TGTGCCAGTAACGGGAGGGGAATGAACACTGAAGCTTTCTTT.

The chain links TRBV27 to TRBJ1-1, with D possibly matching TRBD1 (6 bases). The CDR3 is 13 amino acids. Trimming shortened V by 7 bases and J by 4 bases, and 13 bases separated the two germline ends. CDR1 and CDR2 (germline): MNHEY, SMNVEV (reference sequence). CDR3 region: CASKRTVLTEAFF. CDR3 DNA sequence: TGTGCCAGCAAAAGGACAGTACTCACTGAAGCTTTCTTT.

V gene TRBV30 combines with J gene TRBJ1-2; D is undetermined. The CDR3 is 11 residues long. Trimming removed 3 bases at V and 8 bases at J, with 10 bases between. Germline V gene sequence: CDR1 GTSNPN, CDR2 SVGIG (reference sequence). The CDR3 DNA follows: TGTGCCTGGAGAAGGAGGGCGGGCTACACCTTC. Its translation is CAWRRRAGYTF.

This clone was counted a single time. The chain links TRBV6-2 or TRBV6-3 to TRBJ2-1; D remains ambiguous. The CDR3 consists of 13 residues. With 0 bases removed from V and 4 bases from J, the gap between germline ends came to 4 bases. Germline V gene lookup returns CDR1 MNHEY and CDR2 SVGEGT. The CDR3 here is CASSYSPYNEQFF. The CDR3, as DNA: TGTGCCAGCAGTTACTCCCCGTACAATGAGCAGTTCTTC.

The chain recombines TRBV25-1 with TRBJ1-5, with D maybe TRBD1 (5 bases). CDR3 size: 14 residues. Trimming stripped 0 bases from V and 7 bases from J, with 10 bases between. Looked up from germline, CDR1 is MGHDK and CDR2 is SYGVNS. CDR3 residues: CASSEYREGQPQHF. The CDR3 region has the DNA TGTGCCAGCAGTGAATACAGGGAAGGACAGCCCCAGCATTTT.

DNA of the CDR3: TGTGCCAGCAGCTATTGGACAGGGGCTTCAAATGAGCAGTTCTTC. Its translation is CASSYWTGASNEQFF. V is TRBV3-1 (or the pseudogene TRBV3-2) and J is TRBJ2-1; 9 nucleotides agree with TRBD1. V gave up 5 bases and J gave up 7 bases; unmatched junction bases: 9. Per the germline V gene, CDR1 is LGHDT and CDR2 is YNNKEL (reference sequence). This CDR3 is built from 15 residues.

The V gene is TRBV6-5, the J gene TRBJ1-5; D possibly corresponds to TRBD1 (6 bases). The CDR3 is 14 amino acids. Germline V lookup: CDR1 MNHEY, CDR2 SVGAGI. V lost 7 bases and J lost 7, with 17 bases in between. CDR3 DNA: TGTGCCAGCACCTCAGGGGAAACGGGCCAGCCCCAGCATTTT. This encodes CASTSGETGQPQHF.

The J gene is TRBJ1-2, the V gene TRBV3-1 (or the pseudogene TRBV3-2); D gene uncertain. This CDR3 has 14 amino acids. V was shortened by 4 bases and J by 8 bases, with 17 bases between the two germline ends. Looked up from germline, CDR1 is LGHDT and CDR2 is YNNKEL (reference sequence). The CDR3 region is CASSPGRQARGYTF. The CDR3 region has the DNA TGTGCCAGCAGCCCCGGGAGGCAGGCTCGGGGCTACACCTTC.

This clone was picked up a small number of times. The chain couples TRBV6-5 to TRBJ1-2; possible D gene TRBD1, 5 bases. The CDR3 extends over 11 amino acids. Per the germline V gene, CDR1 is MNHEY and CDR2 is SVGAGI. Trimming cost V 8 bases and J 4 bases, with 8 bases left between them. The CDR3 region is CASGGGYGYTF. CDR3 in DNA: TGTGCCAGCGGGGGGGGCTATGGCTACACCTTC.

The chain combines TRBV6-2 or TRBV6-3 with TRBJ1-2; 9 nucleotides match TRBD1. Germline assignment: CDR1 MNHEY and CDR2 SVGEGT. With V trimmed by 2 bases and J by 2 bases, 3 bases remained unmatched. This CDR3 comprises 15 residues. Written as DNA, the CDR3 is TGTGCCAGCAGTTACCGGGACAGGGTGAACTATGGCTACACCTTC. This codes for CASSYRDRVNYGYTF.

The rearrangement links TRBV2 to TRBJ2-1; TRBD2 matches at 7 bases. Germline trimming cut 5 bases from V and 2 bases from J; bases unmatched to any gene: 15. The germline V gene has CDR1 SNHLY and CDR2 FYNNEI. The CDR3 totals 18 residues. The CDR3 sequence: CASSLRGGTSVTYNEQFF. CDR3 sequence (DNA): TGTGCCAGCAGTCTAAGGGGAGGAACTAGCGTTACCTACAATGAGCAGTTCTTC.

This rearrangement joins TRBV10-3 to TRBJ2-7, with D perhaps TRBD1 (6 bases). Germline CDR1 reads ENHRY; CDR2 reads SYGVKD. The CDR3 spans 13 residues. V lost 4 bases and J 5 bases, leaving 12 bases between the germline ends. CDR3 sequence: CAISGGHMDEQYF. The CDR3 region has the DNA TGTGCCATCAGTGGGGGGCATATGGACGAGCAGTACTTC.

The chain couples TRBV6-6 to TRBJ1-2; TRBD1 aligns across 9 bases. After removal of 6 bases from V and 3 bases from J, the junction contained 5 bases not matched to a gene. Germline lookup yields CDR1 MNHNY and CDR2 SVGAGI (reference sequence). This CDR3 comprises 14 residues. Written as DNA, the CDR3 is TGTGCCAGCAGGGGACAGGGAACGGACTATGGCTACACCTTC. Its protein product is CASRGQGTDYGYTF.

This chain joins TRBV28 and TRBJ2-7, with 7 nucleotides matching TRBD2. The germline V gene encodes CDR1 MDHEN and CDR2 SYDVKM. The CDR3 extends over 13 amino acids. The V gene end was trimmed by 11 bases and the J gene end by 6 bases; junction bases not matched to a gene: 13. CDR3 DNA: TGTGCCGCGAGTGAGCGGGACCTTAGCGAGCAGTACTTC. Its protein is CAASERDLSEQYF. Complete variable domain (other parts from reference TRBV28 and TRBJ2-7): DVKVTQSSRYLVKRTGEKVFLECVQDMDHENMFWYRQDPGLGLRLIYFSYDVKMKEKGDIPEGYSVSREKKERFSLILESASTNQTSMYLCAASERDLSEQYFGPGTRLTVT.

This sequence joins TRBV9 and TRBJ1-5, with TRBD1 matching 8 bases. CDR3 size: 16 residues. Germline values: CDR1 SGDLS, CDR2 YYNGEE. V shed 3 bases, J shed 0 bases, and the junction held 5 bases outside the gene matches. CDR3 loop: CASSDGTGDSNQPQHF. In DNA, the CDR3 is TGTGCCAGCAGCGACGGGACAGGCGATAGCAATCAGCCCCAGCATTTT. Supplemented by reference TRBV9 and TRBJ1-5, the full variable domain reads DSGVTQTPKHLITATGQRVTLRCSPRSGDLSVYWYQQSLDQGLQFLIQYYNGEERAKGNILERFSAQQFPDLHSELNLSSLELGDSALYFCASSDGTGDSNQPQHFGDGTRLSIL.

The chain carries TRBV5-1 and TRBJ2-7, with TRBD2 matching 12 bases. The CDR3 covers 14 residues. In germline, CDR1 is SGHRS, CDR2 YFSETQ. The V segment lost 4 bases and the J segment 6 bases; nucleotides outside the gene matches: 5. In DNA form, the CDR3 reads TGCGCCAGCAGCCGACTAGCGGGAGCTCCCGAGCAGTACTTC. This translates into CASSRLAGAPEQYF. The variable domain in full, completed from reference TRBV5-1 and TRBJ2-7, reads KAGVTQTPRYLIKTRGQQVTLSCSPISGHRSVSWYQQTPGQGLQFLFEYFSETQRNKGNFPGRFSGRQFSNSRSEMNVSTLELGDSALYLCASSRLAGAPEQYFGPGTRLTVT.

The chain is built from TRBV27 and TRBJ2-7; weak D call: TRBD1 (5 bases). From germline, CDR1 is MNHEY and CDR2 SMNVEV (reference sequence). V lost 2 bases to trimming and J lost 4 bases, with 12 bases between them. The CDR3 has 14 residues. The CDR3 DNA is TGTGCCAGCAGTTTAGGGGCAGGATCGTACGAGCAGTACTTC. It translates to CASSLGAGSYEQYF.

The chain combines TRBV6-4 with TRBJ2-1; TRBD2 matches at 10 bases. This CDR3 is built from 14 residues. The germline V gene encodes CDR1 MRHNA and CDR2 SNTAGT. V lost 4 bases, J lost 4 bases, and 1 base stayed unmatched. DNA of the CDR3: TGTGCCAGCAGTGCTAGCGGGAGTTACAATGAGCAGTTCTTC. It specifies CASSASGSYNEQFF.

The rearrangement links TRBV18 to TRBJ2-2; the match to TRBD2 covers 12 bases. This CDR3 comprises 17 residues. V dropped 2 bases and J dropped 5; count of bases not matched to a gene: 6. Germline CDR1 reads KGHSH; CDR2 reads LQKENI. The CDR3 region is CASSPITLAGGTGELFF. In DNA form, the CDR3 reads TGTGCCAGCTCACCAATTACACTAGCGGGAGGTACCGGGGAGCTGTTTTTT. The complete variable domain, with remaining parts taken from reference TRBV18 and TRBJ2-2, reads NAGVMQNPRHLVRRRGQEARLRCSPMKGHSHVYWYRQLPEEGLKFMVYLQKENIIDESGMPKERFSAEFPKEGPSILRIQQVVRGDSAAYFCASSPITLAGGTGELFFGEGSRLTVL.

The V call is TRBV2, the J call TRBJ1-1, with D possibly matching TRBD1 (5 bases). V lost 5 bases, J lost 3 bases, and 16 bases lay in between. Germline CDR1 SNHLY, CDR2 FYNNEI. The CDR3 loop spans 15 amino acids. The CDR3 DNA reads as TGTGCCAGCAGTTTGGTAAGGGGCCTGCACACTGAAGCTTTCTTT. Protein: CASSLVRGLHTEAFF.

The chain combines TRBV5-1 with TRBJ2-7; weak D call: TRBD2 (6 bases). V was trimmed by 1 base and J by 3 bases, leaving 14 bases between them. The germline V gene has CDR1 SGHRS and CDR2 YFSETQ. This CDR3 has 15 residues. CDR3 nucleotide sequence: TGCGCCAGCAGCTTGAGTAGCGGCCCTGTCTACGAGCAGTACTTC. Translation gives CASSLSSGPVYEQYF.

This clone was recorded a few times. The V and J genes are TRBV18 and TRBJ1-2; D not resolved. CDR1 is KGHSH, CDR2 LQKENI, per germline. The CDR3 has 13 residues. V shed 3 bases and J shed 7 bases, with 12 bases lying between them. The CDR3 sequence: CASSPSSESGYTF. DNA for the CDR3: TGTGCCAGCTCACCTTCTTCCGAGTCTGGCTACACCTTC.

The chain uses TRBV7-2 and TRBJ1-5, with D hard to call. V lost 8 bases and J lost 2, with 13 bases in between. Looked up from germline, CDR1 is SGHTA and CDR2 is FQGNSA. This CDR3 spans 14 amino acids. The CDR3 here is CASGRAGGNQPQHF. CDR3 DNA: TGTGCCAGCGGGAGGGCCGGGGGCAATCAGCCCCAGCATTTT.

This chain connects TRBV7-9 to TRBJ1-2; the D gene is possibly TRBD1 (6 bases). The V end was cut by 1 base, the J end by 9 bases, with 15 bases between. The CDR3 is 14 amino acids. Per germline, CDR1 SEHNR and CDR2 FQNEAQ (reference sequence). CDR3 protein: CASSLDNTGLSYTF. In DNA form, the CDR3 reads TGTGCCAGCAGCTTAGATAACACAGGGTTGAGCTACACCTTC.

The chain links TRBV28 to TRBJ2-4; maybe TRBD2 (5 bases). This CDR3 is 13 amino acids long. V was cut by 3 bases and J by 6 bases, with 9 bases left in between. CDR1 MDHEN and CDR2 SYDVKM come from the germline V gene. The CDR3 DNA sequence: TGTGCCAGCAGTTTCGGTCGGGGAAACATTCAGTACTTC. It translates to CASSFGRGNIQYF.